This T cell receptor beta chain was retrieved from a study of cytomegalovirus exposure and HLA in healthy donors. Note on this clone: Its antigen is currently unknown. A junction end diverges from the germline sequence, so it may reflect a read error.

Researchers ran the PCR with 60 Vbeta and 13 Jbeta primers. The table came from immunoSEQ multiplex PCR; TCRdb's copy has only in-frame clones and leaves some out. The table lists around 120,000 clones, about 74% of them singletons, with roughly 5% in the top ten. The CDR3 spans 15 residues. Germline CDR1 reads SNHLY; CDR2 reads FYNNEI. Study outcomes and limitations: There were about 160 TCR beta chains listed as cytomegalovirus-associated. In vitro testing confirmed three CMV-associated chains as specific for CMV antigens. Cytomegalovirus status was reportedly diagnosed by the classifier with high specificity and sensitivity.

The sample taken for sequencing was PBMCs. The J gene is TRBJ2-5, the V gene TRBV2, with 8 positions matching TRBD1. The TCR comes from a female donor in good health and CMV-seropositive. CDR3 amino acids: CASSEGLGTGPRGDF. The CDR3 region has the DNA TGTGCCAGCAGTGAAGGTTTAGGGACAGGTCCGAGGGGTGACTTC.